This entry is about one TCR beta chain. There are 15 residues in the CDR3. Germline values: CDR1 SGHRS, CDR2 YFSETQ. Germline trimming cut 4 bases from V and 0 bases from J; bases unmatched to any gene: 5. Per the original methods: Researchers report that nucleated cell counts were estimated from reference gene primer amplification. Method: immunoSEQ multiplex PCR; TCRdb's copy keeps in-frame clones and lacks some. D and trimming were read from the DNA, whereas the V and J calls and clone size are those reported in that table. The sample records under 300,000 clones, about four fifths being singletons. The data were taken from a study of blood T cell repertoires in COVID-19.

Sequenced material: peripheral blood. The chain is built from TRBV5-1 and TRBJ2-3, with 7 bases matching TRBD1. This receptor was taken from a woman in her sixties or seventies with active or convalescent COVID-19. DNA for the CDR3: TGCGCCAGCAGCCCCGACAGGGCTAGCACAGATACGCAGTATTTT. It yields the protein CASSPDRASTDTQYF.